These T cell receptor beta chains were read from a single sample in a study of regulatory and conventional T cells in RAG deficiency. Profiling relied on immunoSEQ multiplex PCR, and the TCRdb table lists in-frame clones only, not all of them. The sample carries roughly 7,100 clones, around 90% recorded once. The same sample was also studied in work on regulatory T cells.

Sequencing was done on a sample of CD127- CD25+ CD4+ Tregs sorted from blood. The receptors were sampled from a human donor in good health. Each CDR3 is given with its conserved first and last residue. D genes are given only for firm matches. Rows may omit the clone size; those that give it use once, few, many or a size class.

cdr3_nt	cdr3_aa	j_call	v_call	clone_size	d_call
TGTGCCAGCAGTGAATCGGGGTCACCCCTCCACTTT	CASSESGSPLHF	TRBJ1-6	TRBV2	.	.
TGTGCCACCAGCAGAAAACAGGGGGCTGGAAATGAGCAGTTCTTC	CATSRKQGAGNEQFF	TRBJ2-1	TRBV15	.	TRBD1
TGCGCCAGCAGCTTGGACAGGGTGTCAGATACGCAGTATTTT	CASSLDRVSDTQYF	TRBJ2-3	TRBV5-1	.	.
TGTGCCAGCAGTGGAGGGACAGCAGGGGATCAGCCCCAGCATTTT	CASSGGTAGDQPQHF	TRBJ1-5	TRBV2	once	TRBD1
TGCGCCAGCAGCCAAGACTCCCGTGGGGGCAACACTGAAGCTTTCTTT	CASSQDSRGGNTEAFF	TRBJ1-1	TRBV4-1	once	.
TGCGCCAGCAGCCTGCACTCGGACAGGGACTTCGGGGGCTACACCTTC	CASSLHSDRDFGGYTF	TRBJ1-2	TRBV5-1	.	TRBD1
TGTGCCAGCAGCCGTTCGGCGGCTCATGCTAACTATGGCTACACCTTC	CASSRSAAHANYGYTF	TRBJ1-2	TRBV14	.	.
TGTGCCAGCAGCTCCGCGGCGGGGGGACGCCAAGAGACCCAGTACTTC	CASSSAAGGRQETQYF	TRBJ2-5	TRBV5-4	.	TRBD2
TGTGCCAGCAGCCTAATGGACTTTCCGGGATCACCCCTCCACTTT	CASSLMDFPGSPLHF	TRBJ1-6	TRBV7-9	.	.
TGTGCCTGGAGTGTACGTCAGTTAATCAGGACAGATACGCAGTATTTT	CAWSVRQLIRTDTQYF	TRBJ2-3	TRBV30	.	.
TGTGCCAGCAGTTTTCAGGGGGGAACTGAAGCTTTCTTT	CASSFQGGTEAFF	TRBJ1-1	TRBV27	.	TRBD1
TGTGCCATCAGGGGACTCTCTGGGGCCAACGTCCTGACTTTC	CAIRGLSGANVLTF	TRBJ2-6	TRBV10-3	.	.
TGTGCCAGCAGCTTAATCGGGGAAGGTTGGGAAAAACTGTTTTTT	CASSLIGEGWEKLFF	TRBJ1-4	TRBV7-2	.	.
TGTGCCAGCAGTTTCCTTCCGGGACAGGGGACCTATGGCTACACCTTC	CASSFLPGQGTYGYTF	TRBJ1-2	TRBV28	.	TRBD1
TGTGCCTGGAGTAAAGCGCGTCAAGTTGGTCAGCCCCAGCATTTT	CAWSKARQVGQPQHF	TRBJ1-5	TRBV30	once	.
TGTGCCATCAGTGCCAACAATGAGCAGTTCTTC	CAISANNEQFF	TRBJ2-1	TRBV10-3	.	.
TGTGCCACCAGCAGAGGATATCAGACAGGCGGCGGGGGCTACACCTTC	CATSRGYQTGGGGYTF	TRBJ1-2	TRBV15	.	.
TGTGCCAGTAGTATAGAGCTGAGGGGGTCGTCTCAGCAGTTCTTC	CASSIELRGSSQQFF	TRBJ2-1	TRBV19	.	.
TGCGCCAGCAGCTTGGTACCGACAGGGAAATGGGATGGCTACACCTTC	CASSLVPTGKWDGYTF	TRBJ1-2	TRBV5-1	.	TRBD1
TGTGCCAGCAGCTTATTGAAGGTGTCGGGAATGAACACTGAAGCTTTCTTT	CASSLLKVSGMNTEAFF	TRBJ1-1	TRBV7-9	.	.
TGTGCCAGCTCACCACCCTCAGGGGGCCAGGGGCGCTATGGCTACACCTTC	CASSPPSGGQGRYGYTF	TRBJ1-2	TRBV18	.	TRBD1
TGTGCCAGCAGTTATTGGGCGGGGAATTTAGGCTCCTACGAGCAGTACTTC	CASSYWAGNLGSYEQYF	TRBJ2-7	TRBV6-8	.	.
TGTGCCAGTAGTCCGGGAACTACGACTGGGAGCGCTTTCTTT	CASSPGTTTGSAFF	TRBJ1-1	TRBV19	once	.
TGCGCCAGCAGCCAAGCACAGGCAAACAGCTACAATGAGCAGTTCTTC	CASSQAQANSYNEQFF	TRBJ2-1	TRBV4-1	.	.
TGTGCCAGCAGCTTAACTAGCCTAATCTTCTACGAGCAGTACTTC	CASSLTSLIFYEQYF	TRBJ2-7	TRBV11-2	.	.
TGTGCCAGCTCACCTATAACAGGGCACGGCTACACCTTC	CASSPITGHGYTF	TRBJ1-2	TRBV18	once	.
TGTGCCAGCAGCGGTGGGGGGGGCCCTCCCGGGGAGCTGTTTTTT	CASSGGGGPPGELFF	TRBJ2-2	TRBV9	.	.
TGTGCCAGCAGTTCCGGGACAGTTAACACTGAAGCTTTCTTT	CASSSGTVNTEAFF	TRBJ1-1	TRBV4-2	.	TRBD1
TGTGCCAGCAGCTTGCGCGGGGGGGCCCGAGAGACCCAGTACTTC	CASSLRGGARETQYF	TRBJ2-5	TRBV5-6	.	TRBD2
TGTGCCTGGAGTGAGGACAGCTCCTACGAGCAGTACTTC	CAWSEDSSYEQYF	TRBJ2-7	TRBV30	once	.
TGTGCCACCAGCAGCCAGGGTATGGAGTCACCCCTCCACTTT	CATSSQGMESPLHF	TRBJ1-6	TRBV15	.	.
TGTGCCAGCAGCGTTAGCGGGGAAGAGCAGTTCTTC	CASSVSGEEQFF	TRBJ2-1	TRBV9	.	TRBD2
TGTGCCAGCTCATCAAGGACAGGGAAGCAAGAGACCCAGTACTTC	CASSSRTGKQETQYF	TRBJ2-5	TRBV18	.	TRBD1
TGTGCCAGCAGCTTAGTCGGGGGGAGGGATTCTAGGCAGCCCCAGCATTTT	CASSLVGGRDSRQPQHF	TRBJ1-5	TRBV7-2	.	.
TGCGCCAGCAGCCAACCATTAAACAGGGGGGGGTTGAACGAGCAGTACTTC	CASSQPLNRGGLNEQYF	TRBJ2-7	TRBV4-1	.	.
TGTGCCAGCAGGCGCCTTCGGGACAGCTATCAGCCCCAGCATTTT	CASRRLRDSYQPQHF	TRBJ1-5	TRBV6-5	.	TRBD1
TGTGCCAGCTCACAAAGGGGGGGCGTCACTGAAGCTTTCTTT	CASSQRGGVTEAFF	TRBJ1-1	TRBV18	.	.
TGCGCCAGCAGCTTGACAGGGGCGGGAAACACCATATATTTT	CASSLTGAGNTIYF	TRBJ1-3	TRBV5-1	.	TRBD1
TGTGCCAGCAGCTTAGGGCAGTCGAGGGAAAAACTGTTTTTT	CASSLGQSREKLFF	TRBJ1-4	TRBV7-8	.	.
TGTGCCAGCAGTTTTAACAGGTTGAATTCACCCCTCCACTTT	CASSFNRLNSPLHF	TRBJ1-6	TRBV6-5	.	.
TGTGCCAGCAGCTCTCGCACTAGCGGGGGGGCAAATACGCAGTATTTT	CASSSRTSGGANTQYF	TRBJ2-3	TRBV9	.	TRBD2
TGTGCCAGCAGCCCACACAGGGAGAATGAGCAGTTCTTC	CASSPHRENEQFF	TRBJ2-1	TRBV4-2	.	.
TGCGCCAGCAGTGTTGGGGGGGCAGGTGAGCAGTTCTTC	CASSVGGAGEQFF	TRBJ2-1	TRBV10-2	.	.
TGTGCCAGCAGCTTCCGGGACAGAGCCTATTTC	CASSFRDRAYF	TRBJ2-7	TRBV5-8	.	TRBD1
TGTGCCAGCAGCCTTACTCAGGGGGCTGGTGGCTACACCTTC	CASSLTQGAGGYTF	TRBJ1-2	TRBV5-6	.	TRBD1